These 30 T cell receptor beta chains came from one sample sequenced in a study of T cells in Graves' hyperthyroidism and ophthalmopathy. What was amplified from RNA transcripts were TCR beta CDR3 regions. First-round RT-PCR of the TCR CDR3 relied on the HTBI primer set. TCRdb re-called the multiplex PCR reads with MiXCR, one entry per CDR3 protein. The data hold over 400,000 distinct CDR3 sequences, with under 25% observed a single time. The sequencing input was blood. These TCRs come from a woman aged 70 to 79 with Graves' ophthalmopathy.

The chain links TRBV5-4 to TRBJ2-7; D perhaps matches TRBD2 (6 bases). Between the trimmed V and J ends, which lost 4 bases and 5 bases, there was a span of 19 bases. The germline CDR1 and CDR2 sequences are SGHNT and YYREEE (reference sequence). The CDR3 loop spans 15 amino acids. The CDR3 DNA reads TGTGCCAGCAGCGCCACACTAGCAGAAAGGGACGAGCAGTACTTC. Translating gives CASSATLAERDEQYF.

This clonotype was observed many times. DNA of the CDR3: TGTGCCAGCAGCTGGGGGACTAGCGCAGGCGGGGAGCTGTTTTTT. This translates into CASSWGTSAGGELFF. The J gene is TRBJ2-2, the V gene TRBV7-2; 10 nucleotides agree with TRBD2. Germline CDR1 and CDR2: SGHTA and FQGNSA. The trim removed 4 bases at V and 7 bases at J, leaving 6 bases unmatched. The CDR3 has 15 residues.

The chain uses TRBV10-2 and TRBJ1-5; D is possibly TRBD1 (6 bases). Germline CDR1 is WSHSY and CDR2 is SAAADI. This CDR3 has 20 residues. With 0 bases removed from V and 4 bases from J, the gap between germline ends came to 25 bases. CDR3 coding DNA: TGCGCCAGCAGTGAGTCGAGGGTCAATGGGGGGGCGTCGCGGAATCAGCCCCAGCATTTT. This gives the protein CASSESRVNGGASRNQPQHF.

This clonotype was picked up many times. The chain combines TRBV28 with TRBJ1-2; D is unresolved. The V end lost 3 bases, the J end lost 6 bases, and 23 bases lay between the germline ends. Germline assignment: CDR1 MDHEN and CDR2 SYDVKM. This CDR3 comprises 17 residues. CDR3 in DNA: TGTGCCAGCAGTTTTACTCAAGGGCAGCTCCAGGCTAATGGCTACACCTTC. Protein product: CASSFTQGQLQANGYTF.

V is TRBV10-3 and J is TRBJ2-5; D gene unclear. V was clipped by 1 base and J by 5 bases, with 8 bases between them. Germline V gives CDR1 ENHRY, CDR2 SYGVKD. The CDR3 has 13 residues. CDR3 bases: TGTGCCATCAGTGAGTACCGGGTCGAGACCCAGTACTTC. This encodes CAISEYRVETQYF.

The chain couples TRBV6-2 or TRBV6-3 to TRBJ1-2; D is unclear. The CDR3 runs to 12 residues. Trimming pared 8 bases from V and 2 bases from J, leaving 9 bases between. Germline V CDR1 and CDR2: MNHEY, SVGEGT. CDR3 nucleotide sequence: TGTGCCAGCCGTCGGGAAAACTATGGCTACACCTTC. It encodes CASRRENYGYTF.

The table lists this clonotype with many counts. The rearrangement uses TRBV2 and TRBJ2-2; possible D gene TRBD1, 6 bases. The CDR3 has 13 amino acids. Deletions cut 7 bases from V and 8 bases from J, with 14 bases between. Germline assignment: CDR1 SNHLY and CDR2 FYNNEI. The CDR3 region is CASTKGTRGELFF. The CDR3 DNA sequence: TGTGCCAGCACCAAAGGGACAAGGGGGGAGCTGTTTTTT.

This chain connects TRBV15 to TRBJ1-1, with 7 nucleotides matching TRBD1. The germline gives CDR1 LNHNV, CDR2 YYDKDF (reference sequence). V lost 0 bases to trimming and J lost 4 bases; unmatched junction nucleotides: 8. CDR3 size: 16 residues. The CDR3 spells CATSRDRAGGGTEAFF. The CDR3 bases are TGTGCCACCAGCAGAGATAGGGCAGGGGGTGGCACTGAAGCTTTCTTT.

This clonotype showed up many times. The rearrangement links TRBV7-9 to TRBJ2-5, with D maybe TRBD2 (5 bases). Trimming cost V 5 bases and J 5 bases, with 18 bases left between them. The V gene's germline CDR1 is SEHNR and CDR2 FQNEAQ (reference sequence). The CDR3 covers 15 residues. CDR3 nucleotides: TGTGCCAGCAGCCCGGGGTTAGGACTCATTGAGACCCAGTACTTC. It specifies CASSPGLGLIETQYF.

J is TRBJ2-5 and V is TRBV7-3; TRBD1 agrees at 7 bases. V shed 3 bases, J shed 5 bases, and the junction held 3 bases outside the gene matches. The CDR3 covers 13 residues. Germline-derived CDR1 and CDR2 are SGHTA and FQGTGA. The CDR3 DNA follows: TGTGCCAGCAGCTTGGGACAGAGGGAGACCCAGTACTTC. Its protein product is CASSLGQRETQYF.

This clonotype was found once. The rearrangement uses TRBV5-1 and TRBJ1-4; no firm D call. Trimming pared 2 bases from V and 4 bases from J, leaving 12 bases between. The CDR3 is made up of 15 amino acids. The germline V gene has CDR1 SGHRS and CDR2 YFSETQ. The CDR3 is CASSFRPGGNEKLFF. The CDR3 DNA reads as TGCGCCAGCAGCTTCCGTCCAGGAGGTAATGAAAAACTGTTTTTT. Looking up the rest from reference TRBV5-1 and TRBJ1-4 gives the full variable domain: KAGVTQTPRYLIKTRGQQVTLSCSPISGHRSVSWYQQTPGQGLQFLFEYFSETQRNKGNFPGRFSGRQFSNSRSEMNVSTLELGDSALYLCASSFRPGGNEKLFFGSGTQLSVL.

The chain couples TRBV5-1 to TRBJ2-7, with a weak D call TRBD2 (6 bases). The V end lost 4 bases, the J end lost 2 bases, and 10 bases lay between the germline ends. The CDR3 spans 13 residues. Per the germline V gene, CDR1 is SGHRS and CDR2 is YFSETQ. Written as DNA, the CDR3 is TGCGCCAGCAGCCAAGGCGGGGCCTACGAGCAGTACTTC. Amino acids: CASSQGGAYEQYF. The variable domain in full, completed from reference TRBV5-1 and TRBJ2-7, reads KAGVTQTPRYLIKTRGQQVTLSCSPISGHRSVSWYQQTPGQGLQFLFEYFSETQRNKGNFPGRFSGRQFSNSRSEMNVSTLELGDSALYLCASSQGGAYEQYFGPGTRLTVT.

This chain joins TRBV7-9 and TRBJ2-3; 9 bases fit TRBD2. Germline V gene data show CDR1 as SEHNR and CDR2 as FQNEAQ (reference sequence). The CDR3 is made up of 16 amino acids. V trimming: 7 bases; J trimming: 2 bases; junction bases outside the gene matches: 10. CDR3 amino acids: CASTPAGGRVTDTQYF. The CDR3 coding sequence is TGTGCCAGCACCCCGGCGGGGGGGCGAGTCACAGATACGCAGTATTTT. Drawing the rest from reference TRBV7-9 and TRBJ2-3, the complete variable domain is DTGVSQNPRHKITKRGQNVTFRCDPISEHNRLYWYRQTLGQGPEFLTYFQNEAQLEKSRLLSDRFSAERPKGSFSTLEIQRTEQGDSAMYLCASTPAGGRVTDTQYFGPGTRLTVL.

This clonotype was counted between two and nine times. For the CDR3, the DNA is TGCGCCAGCAGCTTAGCCCTTGGGACGGGGGACGAGCAGTACTTC. Translating it yields CASSLALGTGDEQYF. The chain recombines TRBV5-1 with TRBJ2-7; a weak D match, TRBD2 (6 bases). Germline values: CDR1 SGHRS, CDR2 YFSETQ. This CDR3 region has 15 residues. V lost 2 bases to trimming and J lost 5 bases, with 17 bases between them.

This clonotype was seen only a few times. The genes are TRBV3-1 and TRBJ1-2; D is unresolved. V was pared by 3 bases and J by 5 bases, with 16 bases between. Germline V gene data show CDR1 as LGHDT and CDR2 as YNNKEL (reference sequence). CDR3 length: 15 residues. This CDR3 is CASSQWRADLYGYTF. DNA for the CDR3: TGTGCCAGCAGCCAGTGGAGGGCAGACTTGTATGGCTACACCTTC.

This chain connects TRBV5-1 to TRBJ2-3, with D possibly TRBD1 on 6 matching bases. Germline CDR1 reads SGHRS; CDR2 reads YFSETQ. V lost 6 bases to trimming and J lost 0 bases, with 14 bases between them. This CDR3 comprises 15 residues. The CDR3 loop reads CASTLSGQSTDTQYF. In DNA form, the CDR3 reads TGCGCCAGCACCCTCTCTGGACAGAGCACAGATACGCAGTATTTT.

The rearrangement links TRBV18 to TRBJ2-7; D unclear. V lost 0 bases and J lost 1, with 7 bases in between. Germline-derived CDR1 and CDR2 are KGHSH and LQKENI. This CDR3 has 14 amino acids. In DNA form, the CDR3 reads TGTGCCAGCTCACCACCGGCAGATTCCTACGAGCAGTACTTC. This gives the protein CASSPPADSYEQYF.

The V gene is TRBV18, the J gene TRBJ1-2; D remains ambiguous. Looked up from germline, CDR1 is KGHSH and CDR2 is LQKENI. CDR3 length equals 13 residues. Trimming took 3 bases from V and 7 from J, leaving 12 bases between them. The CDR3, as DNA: TGTGCCAGCTCACCGTACCGTTCCTCTGGCTACACCTTC. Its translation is CASSPYRSSGYTF.

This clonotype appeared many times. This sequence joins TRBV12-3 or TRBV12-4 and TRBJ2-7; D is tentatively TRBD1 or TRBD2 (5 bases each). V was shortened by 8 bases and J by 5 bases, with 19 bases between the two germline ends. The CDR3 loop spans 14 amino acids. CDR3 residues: CASAPRGLGHEQYF. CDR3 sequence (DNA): TGTGCCAGCGCCCCCCGGGGCCTGGGCCACGAGCAGTACTTC.

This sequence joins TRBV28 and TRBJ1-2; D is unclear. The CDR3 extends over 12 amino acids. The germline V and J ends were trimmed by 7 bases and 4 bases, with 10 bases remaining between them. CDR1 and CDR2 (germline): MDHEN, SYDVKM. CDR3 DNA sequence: TGTGCCAGCAACTCCTCCCCCTATGGCTACACCTTC. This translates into CASNSSPYGYTF.

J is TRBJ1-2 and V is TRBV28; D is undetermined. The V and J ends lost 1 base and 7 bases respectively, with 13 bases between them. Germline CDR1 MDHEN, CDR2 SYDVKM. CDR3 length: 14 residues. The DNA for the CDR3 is TGTGCCAGCAGTTTATCGGGGAAAATTGGTGGCTACACCTTC. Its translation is CASSLSGKIGGYTF.

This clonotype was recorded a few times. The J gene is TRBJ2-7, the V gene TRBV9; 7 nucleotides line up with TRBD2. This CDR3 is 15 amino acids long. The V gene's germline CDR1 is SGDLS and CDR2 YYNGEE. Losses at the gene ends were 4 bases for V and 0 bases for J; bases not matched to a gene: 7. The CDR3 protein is CASSPSGVSSYEQYF. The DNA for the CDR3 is TGTGCCAGCAGCCCGAGCGGGGTCAGCTCCTACGAGCAGTACTTC.

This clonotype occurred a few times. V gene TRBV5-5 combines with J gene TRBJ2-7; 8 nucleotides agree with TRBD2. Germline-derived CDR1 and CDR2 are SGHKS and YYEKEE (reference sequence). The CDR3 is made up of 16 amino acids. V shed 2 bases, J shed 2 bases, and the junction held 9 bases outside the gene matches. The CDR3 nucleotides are TGTGCCAGCAGCTTAAGCTCCGGGACTAGTGCCTACGAGCAGTACTTC. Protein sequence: CASSLSSGTSAYEQYF.

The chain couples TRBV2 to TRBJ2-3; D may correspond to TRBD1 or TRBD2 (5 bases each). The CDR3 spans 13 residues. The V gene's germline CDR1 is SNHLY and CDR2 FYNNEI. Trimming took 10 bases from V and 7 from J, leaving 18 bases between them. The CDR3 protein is CATSSEWGNTQYF. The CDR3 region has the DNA TGTGCCACCAGCAGTGAATGGGGGAATACGCAGTATTTT.

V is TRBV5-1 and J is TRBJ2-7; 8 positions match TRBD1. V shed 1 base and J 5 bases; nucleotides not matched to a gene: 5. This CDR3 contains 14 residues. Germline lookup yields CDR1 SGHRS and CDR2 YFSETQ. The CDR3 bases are TGCGCCAGCAGCTTGTGGACAGGGCAGGACGAGCAGTACTTC. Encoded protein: CASSLWTGQDEQYF.

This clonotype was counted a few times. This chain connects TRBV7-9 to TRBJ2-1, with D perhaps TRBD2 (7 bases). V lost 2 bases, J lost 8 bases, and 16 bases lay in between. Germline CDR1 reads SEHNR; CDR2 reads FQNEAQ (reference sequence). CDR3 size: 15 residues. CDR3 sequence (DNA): TGTGCCAGCAGCTTAATTCGGCTAGGGGGGGATGAGCAGTTCTTC. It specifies CASSLIRLGGDEQFF.

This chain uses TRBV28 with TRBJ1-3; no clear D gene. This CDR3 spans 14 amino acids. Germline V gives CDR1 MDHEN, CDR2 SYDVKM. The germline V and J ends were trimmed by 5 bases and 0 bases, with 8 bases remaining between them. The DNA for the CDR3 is TGTGCCAGCAGTAACAGTAACTCTGGAAACACCATATATTTT. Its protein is CASSNSNSGNTIYF.

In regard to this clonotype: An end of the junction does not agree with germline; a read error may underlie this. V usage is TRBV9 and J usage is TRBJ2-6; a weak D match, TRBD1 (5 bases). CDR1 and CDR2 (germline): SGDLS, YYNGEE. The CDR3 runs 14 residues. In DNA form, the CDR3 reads TGTGGCAGCAGCCGCATCTCTGGGGCCAACGTCGTGACTTTC. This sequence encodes CGSSRISGANVVTF.

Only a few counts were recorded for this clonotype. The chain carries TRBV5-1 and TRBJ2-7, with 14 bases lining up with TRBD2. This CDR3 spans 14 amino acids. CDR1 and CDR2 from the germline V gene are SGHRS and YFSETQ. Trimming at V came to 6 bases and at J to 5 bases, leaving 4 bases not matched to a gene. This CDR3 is CASTRTSGRNEQYF. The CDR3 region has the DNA TGCGCCAGCACGCGGACTAGCGGGAGGAACGAGCAGTACTTC.

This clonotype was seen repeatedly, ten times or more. The CDR3: CAWRGVGRSQPQHF. CDR3 in DNA: TGTGCCTGGAGGGGAGTTGGGCGAAGTCAGCCCCAGCATTTT. The V and J genes are TRBV30 and TRBJ1-5, with D uncertain. V shed 3 bases and J shed 6 bases, with 15 bases lying between them. The CDR3 is 14 residues long. The germline CDR1 and CDR2 sequences are GTSNPN and SVGIG (reference sequence).